These T cell receptor beta chains were read from a single sample in a study of blood T cell repertoires in COVID-19. Assay used: immunoSEQ multiplex PCR; TCRdb lists only in-frame clones, some missing. Of 25,000 or so clones listed, 83% are singletons. The sample comprised peripheral blood. Receptor source: a human donor in a cohort sampled during active COVID-19. Both conserved end residues are part of each CDR3. D genes are given only for firm matches. Size is stated for part of the rows, as once, few or many counts, or as a class when the clone is expanded.

NA	TRBV19	TRBJ1-1	TRBD1	TGTGCCAGCCGTACAATAGACAGGGAGAACACTGAAGCTTTCTTT	CASRTIDRENTEAFF
NA	TRBV6-5	TRBJ2-5	NA	TGTGCCAGCAGTTTGACTATGGAGACCCAGTACTTC	CASSLTMETQYF
NA	TRBV5-1	TRBJ2-3	NA	TGCGCCAGCAGCTTGGGACGGACAGTTAGCACAGATACGCAGTATTTT	CASSLGRTVSTDTQYF
NA	TRBV9	TRBJ1-5	NA	TGTGCCAGCTCGTTAGGGGAAAGGGAGCCCCAGCATTTT	CASSLGEREPQHF
once	TRBV7-9	TRBJ1-1	NA	TGTGCCAGCACTCCCCAGGGGATGAACACTGAAGCTTTCTTT	CASTPQGMNTEAFF
NA	TRBV5-3	TRBJ1-5	NA	TGTGCCAGAAGCTTGGGGTGCCGTAGGCCCCAGCATTTT	CARSLGCRRPQHF
NA	TRBV27	TRBJ2-6	NA	TGTGCCAGCAGTTTAATAGCGGCGCTGACTGGGGCCAACGTCCTGACTTTC	CASSLIAALTGANVLTF
NA	TRBV28	TRBJ1-1	TRBD1	TGTGCCAGCAACTTGCCAGGGGGCCAGAGGAACACTGAAGCTTTCTTT	CASNLPGGQRNTEAFF
NA	TRBV10-1	TRBJ2-2	TRBD1	TGCGCCAGCAGTGACCACAGGGGTAACACCGGGGAGCTGTTTTTT	CASSDHRGNTGELFF
NA	TRBV18	TRBJ1-1	NA	TGTGCCAGCTCACCCCGGGAGGGAAGAAACACTGAAGCTTTCTTT	CASSPREGRNTEAFF
once	TRBV5-1	TRBJ2-3	TRBD2	TGCGCCAGCAGCTTGGGTGGACTAGCGGTCACAGATACGCAGTATTTT	CASSLGGLAVTDTQYF
NA	TRBV9	TRBJ2-7	NA	TGTGCCAGCAGCGGCGGGGGCGCCTACGAGCAGTACTTC	CASSGGGAYEQYF
NA	TRBV28	TRBJ2-7	TRBD2	TGTGCCAGCAGCGTCGGACTAGCGGAGTCCTACGAGCAGTACTTC	CASSVGLAESYEQYF
NA	TRBV28	TRBJ1-2	TRBD1	TGTGCCAGCAGCCAGGGACAGATCTATGGCTACACCTTC	CASSQGQIYGYTF
NA	TRBV20-1	TRBJ2-7	TRBD2	TGCAGTGCTAGTCCTAGCGGGAGGGAGCAGTACTTC	CSASPSGREQYF
NA	TRBV13	TRBJ1-1	NA	TGTGCCAGCAGTCCCCAGGATTTGAACACTGAAGCTTTCTTT	CASSPQDLNTEAFF
NA	TRBV27	TRBJ2-7	NA	TGTGCCAGCAGTTTAGGTGGGAGGTACCACGAGCAGTACTTC	CASSLGGRYHEQYF
NA	TRBV23-1	TRBJ1-5	NA	TGCGCCAGCATCCTATACCCTCATGGCAATCAGCCCCAGCATTTT	CASILYPHGNQPQHF
NA	TRBV6-5	TRBJ2-1	NA	TGTGCCAGCAGGGGAGATAATGAGCAGTTCTTC	CASRGDNEQFF
NA	TRBV15	TRBJ1-2	TRBD1	TGTGCCACCAGCAGAACTACAGGGGACTATGGCTACACCTTC	CATSRTTGDYGYTF
NA	TRBV11-1	TRBJ2-2	NA	TGTGCCAGCAGCCCATCCCCAGGGTCGAACACCGGGGAGCTGTTTTTT	CASSPSPGSNTGELFF
NA	TRBV11-2	TRBJ2-1	NA	TGTGCCAGCAGCTTATCTGTGGGCCGTAATAATGAGCAGTTCTTC	CASSLSVGRNNEQFF
NA	TRBV27	TRBJ2-7	TRBD1	TGTGCCAGCAGTTTCTCCCGGGACAGGGTCTACGAGCAGTACTTC	CASSFSRDRVYEQYF
NA	TRBV7-2	TRBJ2-5	NA	TGTGCCAGCAGCGAGGACAGACAGACCCAGTACTTC	CASSEDRQTQYF
NA	TRBV27	TRBJ2-7	NA	TGTGCCAGCAGTTTAAACGGGAGACGCGAGCAGTACTTC	CASSLNGRREQYF
once	TRBV19	TRBJ2-3	TRBD1	TGTGCCAGTAGTATCTCAGGTGGGACAGGGGGCCCCCCAGATACGCAGTATTTT	CASSISGGTGGPPDTQYF
NA	TRBV27	TRBJ1-5	TRBD1	TGTGCCAGCAGCCCTAGAGGGACAGGGCATAATAGCAATCAGCCCCAGCATTTT	CASSPRGTGHNSNQPQHF
NA	TRBV27	TRBJ2-1	NA	TGTGCCAGCAGTTTATCGGGAGGGGGGGGCGGATTTTACAATGAGCAGTTCTTC	CASSLSGGGGGFYNEQFF
NA	TRBV18	TRBJ2-1	NA	TGTGCCAGCTCACCACCCGGGACTCTAAATGAGCAGTTCTTC	CASSPPGTLNEQFF
NA	TRBV2	TRBJ2-5	TRBD2	TGTGCCAGCAGTGGGGGACTAGCGGGGCAAGAGACCCAGTACTTC	CASSGGLAGQETQYF
NA	TRBV7-9	TRBJ2-7	NA	TGTGCCAGCAGCCCTACAGGGAATTACTACGAGCAGTACTTC	CASSPTGNYYEQYF